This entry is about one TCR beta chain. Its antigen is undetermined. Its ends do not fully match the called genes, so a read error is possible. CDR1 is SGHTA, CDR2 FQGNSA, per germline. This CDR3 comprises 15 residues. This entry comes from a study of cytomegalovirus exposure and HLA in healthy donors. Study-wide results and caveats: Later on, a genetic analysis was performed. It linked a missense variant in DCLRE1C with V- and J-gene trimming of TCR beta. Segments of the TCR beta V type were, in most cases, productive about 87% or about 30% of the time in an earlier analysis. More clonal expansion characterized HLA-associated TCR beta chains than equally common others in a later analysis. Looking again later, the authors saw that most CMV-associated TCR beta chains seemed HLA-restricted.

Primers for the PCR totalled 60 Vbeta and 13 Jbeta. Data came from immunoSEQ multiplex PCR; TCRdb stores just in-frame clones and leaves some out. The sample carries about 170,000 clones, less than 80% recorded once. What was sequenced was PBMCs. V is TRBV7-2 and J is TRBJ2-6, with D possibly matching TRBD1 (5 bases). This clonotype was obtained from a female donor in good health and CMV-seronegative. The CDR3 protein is CASSLVSSGANGLTF. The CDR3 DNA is TGTGCCAGCAGCTTAGTGAGCTCTGGGGCCAACGGCCTGACTTTC. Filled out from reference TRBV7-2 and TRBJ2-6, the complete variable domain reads GAGVSQSPSNKVTEKGKDVELRCDPISGHTALYWYRQSLGQGLEFLIYFQGNSAPDKSGLPSDRFSAERTGGSVSTLTIQRTQQEDSAVYLCASSLVSSGANGLTFGAGSRLTVL.